This TCR beta chain was found in a study of T-cell reconstitution after alpha-beta-depleted transplantation in children. Regarding the study as a whole: Diversity and T-cell counts at one year after transplant derived mostly from new T cells. The study reportedly traced alpha-beta T cells about two months after transplant to several hundred expanded graft clones. TCRbeta diversity was high at day 60 in some patients (a result of surviving recipient T cells and thymic progenitors).

The TCRbeta library was prepared with unique molecular identifiers. TCRdb analysed the PCR reads with MiXCR anew, one entry per CDR3 protein. The profile shows 580,000 or so distinct CDR3 sequences, 23% of them singletons. In germline, CDR1 is SGHAT, CDR2 FQDESV (reference sequence). Trimming took off 5 bases at V and 5 bases at J, with 14 bases between the two ends. CDR3 length equals 14 residues. Notes on this clonotype: As yet, its antigen is unknown.

The chain has TRBV11-1 and TRBJ2-3; no clear D gene. This receptor was taken from a boy younger than two who had a stem cell transplant for acute myeloid leukemia, so the T cells may come from the graft donor. Source: PBMCs, mostly from graft donor cells, taken 360 days after TCRalphabeta/CD19-depleted stem cell transplant. The chain's CDR3 is CASSARAYQDTQYF. CDR3 bases: TGTGCCAGCAGCGCCCGGGCCTACCAAGATACGCAGTATTTT. Complete variable domain (other parts from reference TRBV11-1 and TRBJ2-3): EAEVAQSPRYKITEKSQAVAFWCDPISGHATLYWYRQILGQGPELLVQFQDESVVDDSQLPKDRFSAERLKGVDSTLKIQPAELGDSAMYLCASSARAYQDTQYFGPGTRLTVL.